One sample yielded the 5 T cell receptor beta chains listed below, sequenced in a study of shared clonotypes between healthy human individuals. The data were produced by immunoSEQ multiplex PCR, yet TCRdb's version contains in-frame clones alone and is incomplete. The sample contains approximately 480,000 clones, about 75% of which appear only once. The specimen was PBMCs. These receptors all stem from a woman aged 40 to 50 in good health. Some clones in this sample may be carry-over from other donors' samples.

The rearrangement uses TRBV9 and TRBJ2-3; D gene unclear. Trimming stripped 3 bases from V and 1 base from J, with 15 bases between. Germline CDR1 SGDLS, CDR2 YYNGEE. This CDR3 is built from 16 residues. The CDR3 nucleotides are TGTGCCAGCAGCGGTTATATCTCATGGGGCACAGATACGCAGTATTTT. The encoded protein is CASSGYISWGTDTQYF.

This rearrangement joins TRBV27 to TRBJ2-7; TRBD1 matches 9 bases. Germline V lookup: CDR1 MNHEY, CDR2 SMNVEV (reference sequence). The ends lost 6 bases at V and 3 bases at J; junction bases unmatched: 9. This CDR3 comprises 15 residues. As DNA, the CDR3 is TGTGCCAGCAGCCCCTGGGGGGACAGGGTCTACGAGCAGTACTTC. It specifies CASSPWGDRVYEQYF.

V gene TRBV6-6 combines with J gene TRBJ2-1; D is perhaps TRBD2 (6 bases). From germline, CDR1 is MNHNY and CDR2 SVGAGI (reference sequence). V was shortened by 8 bases and J by 0 bases, with 11 bases between the two germline ends. The CDR3 has 14 residues. The CDR3 DNA sequence: TGTGCCAGCCGAATAGCGGACTCCTACAATGAGCAGTTCTTC. Amino acid sequence: CASRIADSYNEQFF.

This rearrangement joins TRBV6-1 to TRBJ2-3; 8 positions agree with TRBD2. This CDR3 region has 15 residues. The trim removed 5 bases at V and 5 bases at J, leaving 9 bases unmatched. Germline lookup yields CDR1 MNHNS and CDR2 SASEGT. The CDR3 is CASSTAGGPKDTQYF. The CDR3 nucleotides are TGTGCCAGCAGTACCGCGGGGGGTCCCAAAGATACGCAGTATTTT.

The chain links TRBV7-2 to TRBJ2-1; TRBD1 matches at 7 bases. Looked up from germline, CDR1 is SGHTA and CDR2 is FQGNSA. V lost 3 bases, J lost 4 bases, and 6 bases stayed unmatched. This CDR3 has 15 residues. The DNA for the CDR3 is TGTGCCAGCAGCTTTACTGGACAGGCTTACAATGAGCAGTTCTTC. It yields the protein CASSFTGQAYNEQFF.